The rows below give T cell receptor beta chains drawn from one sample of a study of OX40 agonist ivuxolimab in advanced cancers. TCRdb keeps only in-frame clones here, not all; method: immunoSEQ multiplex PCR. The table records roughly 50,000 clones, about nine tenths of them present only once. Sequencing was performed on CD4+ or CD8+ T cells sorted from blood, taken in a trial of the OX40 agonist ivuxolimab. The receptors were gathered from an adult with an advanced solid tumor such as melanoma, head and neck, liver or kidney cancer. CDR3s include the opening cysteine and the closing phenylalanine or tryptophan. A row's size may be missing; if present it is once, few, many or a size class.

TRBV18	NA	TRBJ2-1	CASSRTVTPYNEQFF
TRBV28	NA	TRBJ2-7	CASSHTGTGGYEQYF
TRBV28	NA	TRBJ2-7	CASPPVGAGAGEQYF
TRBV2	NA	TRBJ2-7	CASSTRLKTYEQYF
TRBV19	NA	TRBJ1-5	CASRQGLSNQPQHF
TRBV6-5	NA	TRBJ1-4	CASSYGAYNEKLFF
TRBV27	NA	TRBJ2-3	CASSYLTGRAIDTQYF
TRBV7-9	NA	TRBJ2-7	CASSLRGQTTYEQYF
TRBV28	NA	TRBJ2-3	CASSPTGGGITSTDTQYF
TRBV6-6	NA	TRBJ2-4	CASSPLPDTKNIQYF
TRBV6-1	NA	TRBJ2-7	CASRLEVDSYEQYF
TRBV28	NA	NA	CASNSQGPDEQYF
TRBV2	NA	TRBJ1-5	CASSGLLSNQPQHF
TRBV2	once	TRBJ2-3	CASSERGGVDTQYF
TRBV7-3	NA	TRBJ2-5	CASSLYGKETQYF
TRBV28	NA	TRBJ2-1	CASSSGGAYNEQFF
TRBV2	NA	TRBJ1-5	CASSYLGRGRGGPNQPQHF
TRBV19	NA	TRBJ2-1	CASRTSGASSYNEQFF
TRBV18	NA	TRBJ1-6	CASSLESGQGPLHF
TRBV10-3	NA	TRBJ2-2	CANSRTGDTGELFF
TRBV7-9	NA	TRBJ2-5	CASSLVGPGETQYF
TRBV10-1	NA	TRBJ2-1	CASSPPGTSGRVNEQFF
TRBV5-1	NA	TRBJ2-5	CASSLFPGAEIQETQYF